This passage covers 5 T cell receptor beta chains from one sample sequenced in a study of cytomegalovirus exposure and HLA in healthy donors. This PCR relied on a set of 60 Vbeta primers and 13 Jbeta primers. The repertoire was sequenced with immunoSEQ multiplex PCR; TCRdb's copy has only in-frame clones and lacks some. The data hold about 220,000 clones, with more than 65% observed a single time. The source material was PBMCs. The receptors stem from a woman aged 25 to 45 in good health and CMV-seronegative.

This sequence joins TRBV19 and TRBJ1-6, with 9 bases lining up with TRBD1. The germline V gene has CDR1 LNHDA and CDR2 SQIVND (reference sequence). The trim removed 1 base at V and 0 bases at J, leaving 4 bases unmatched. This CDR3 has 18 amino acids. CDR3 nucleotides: TGTGCCAGTAGTATAGGGACAGGGGCCAGCTCCTATAATTCACCCCTCCACTTT. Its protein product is CASSIGTGASSYNSPLHF.

This chain's CDR3 is CASSLGLAGVSTDTQYF. CDR3 nucleotide sequence: TGTGCCAGCAGCTTGGGGCTAGCGGGAGTAAGCACAGATACGCAGTATTTT. J is TRBJ2-3 and V is TRBV5-6; TRBD2 agrees at 10 bases. Germline V gives CDR1 SGHDT, CDR2 YYEEEE. The CDR3 totals 17 residues. J gave up 0 bases and V 0 bases, and 4 bases lay outside the gene matches.

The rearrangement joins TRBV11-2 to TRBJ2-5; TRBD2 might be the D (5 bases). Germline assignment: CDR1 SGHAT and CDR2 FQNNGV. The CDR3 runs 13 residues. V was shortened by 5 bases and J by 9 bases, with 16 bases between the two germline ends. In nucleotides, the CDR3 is TGTGCCAGCAGCCCCTCTACGGGGATGGCCCAGTACTTC. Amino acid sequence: CASSPSTGMAQYF.

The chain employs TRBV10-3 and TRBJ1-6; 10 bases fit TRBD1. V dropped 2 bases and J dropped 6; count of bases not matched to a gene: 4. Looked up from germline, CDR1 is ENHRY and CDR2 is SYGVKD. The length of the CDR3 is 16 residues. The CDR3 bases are TGTGCCATCAGTGAGGGGGGACAGGGGTCTAATTCACCCCTCCACTTT. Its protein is CAISEGGQGSNSPLHF.

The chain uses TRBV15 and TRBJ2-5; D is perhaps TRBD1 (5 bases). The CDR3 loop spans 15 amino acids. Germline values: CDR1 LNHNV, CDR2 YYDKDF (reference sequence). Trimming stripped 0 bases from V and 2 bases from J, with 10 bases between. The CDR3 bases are TGTGCCACCAGCAGAGATCTGACAGCTCAAGAGACCCAGTACTTC. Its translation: CATSRDLTAQETQYF.